This passage covers 6 T cell receptor beta chains from one sample sequenced in a study of shared clonotypes between healthy human individuals. CD45RO-negative cells were positively selected for CCR7, leaving out terminally differentiated effector memory CD45RA+ cells. TCRdb's copy holds only in-frame clones and misses some; the assay was immunoSEQ multiplex PCR. The sample carries under 2,000,000 clones, less than 95% recorded once. Sequenced: naive CD8+ T cells sorted from blood. These receptors were taken from a man younger than 35 in good health.

The chain carries TRBV2 and TRBJ1-2; D unclear. CDR3 length equals 13 residues. Germline loops: CDR1 SNHLY, CDR2 FYNNEI. V was clipped by 7 bases and J by 2 bases, with 11 bases between them. The DNA of the CDR3 is TGTGCCAGCACCAGGCGATTGAACTATGGCTACACCTTC. Translated, it gives CASTRRLNYGYTF.

This chain uses TRBV4-3 with TRBJ2-7, with 8 nucleotides matching TRBD1. The CDR3 length is 14 residues. Losses at the gene ends were 0 bases for V and 6 bases for J; bases not matched to a gene: 4. CDR1 and CDR2 (germline): LGHNA, YSLEER. CDR3 amino acids: CASSQDSGGGEQYF. The CDR3 nucleotides are TGCGCCAGCAGCCAAGATTCAGGGGGCGGCGAGCAGTACTTC.

In DNA form, the CDR3 reads TGTGCCAGCAGCTTGACACTACTAGACTATGGCTACACCTTC. This translates into CASSLTLLDYGYTF. This chain connects TRBV7-9 to TRBJ1-2; D gene uncertain. The CDR3 length is 14 residues. The V and J ends lost 3 bases and 3 bases respectively, with 11 bases between them. The germline gives CDR1 SEHNR, CDR2 FQNEAQ (reference sequence).

V is TRBV11-1 and J is TRBJ2-5; 10 bases match TRBD1. The germline V gene encodes CDR1 SGHAT and CDR2 FQDESV (reference sequence). V shed 4 bases and J 4 bases; nucleotides not matched to a gene: 6. The CDR3 has 15 residues. CDR3 sequence reads: CASSSPRDRGETQYF. CDR3 DNA sequence: TGTGCCAGCAGCTCACCCCGGGACAGGGGAGAGACCCAGTACTTC.

The CDR3 reads CASSQTDSGLNGYTF. In DNA, the CDR3 is TGCGCCAGCAGCCAGACCGACAGCGGGTTAAATGGCTACACCTTC. The chain joins TRBV4-1 to TRBJ1-2; maybe TRBD1 (5 bases). The germline gives CDR1 MGHRA, CDR2 YSYEKL. The V end lost 3 bases, the J end lost 6 bases, and 17 bases lay between the germline ends. The CDR3 has 15 amino acids.

V usage is TRBV4-2 and J usage is TRBJ2-7; 8 positions match TRBD2. The germline V gene encodes CDR1 LGHNA and CDR2 YNFKEQ. CDR3 length: 15 residues. J gave up 1 base and V 0 bases, and 2 bases lay outside the gene matches. CDR3: CASSQDSGESYEQYF. DNA for the CDR3: TGTGCCAGCAGCCAAGATAGCGGGGAGTCCTACGAGCAGTACTTC.